This TCR beta chain emerged from a study of blood T cell repertoires in COVID-19. Study context: Material from acute and convalescent COVID-19 was sourced from the United States, Italy and Spain. T cells, B-cell-depleted T cells, or PBMCs supplied cDNA or gDNA.

In the study's own analysis: Reference gene primer amplification yielded estimated nucleated cell counts. Repertoires were generated with immunoSEQ multiplex PCR, while TCRdb's copy carries only in-frame clones and drops some. The V and J calls and clone size were taken over from that table, and D and trimming were inferred from the DNA. The table has about 90,000 clones, 85% seen once. In this sample, this clone turned up a few times. This sequence originates from a woman aged 70-85 years with active or convalescent COVID-19. The sequenced material came from peripheral blood.

The CDR3 protein is CASSLGSRAYQPQHF. The CDR3 nucleotides read TGTGCCAGCAGCTTGGGTAGCAGGGCGTATCAGCCCCAGCATTTT. The chain is built from TRBV5-6 and TRBJ1-5; D is possibly TRBD1 (5 bases). The CDR3 consists of 15 residues. The germline V gene encodes CDR1 SGHDT and CDR2 YYEEEE. Between the trimmed V and J ends, which lost 0 bases and 5 bases, there was a span of 12 bases. Using reference TRBV5-6 and TRBJ1-5 for the parts outside the CDR3, the full variable domain is DAGVTQSPTHLIKTRGQQVTLRCSPKSGHDTVSWYQQALGQGPQFIFQYYEEEERQRGNFPDRFSGHQFPNYSSELNVNALLLGDSALYLCASSLGSRAYQPQHFGDGTRLSIL.